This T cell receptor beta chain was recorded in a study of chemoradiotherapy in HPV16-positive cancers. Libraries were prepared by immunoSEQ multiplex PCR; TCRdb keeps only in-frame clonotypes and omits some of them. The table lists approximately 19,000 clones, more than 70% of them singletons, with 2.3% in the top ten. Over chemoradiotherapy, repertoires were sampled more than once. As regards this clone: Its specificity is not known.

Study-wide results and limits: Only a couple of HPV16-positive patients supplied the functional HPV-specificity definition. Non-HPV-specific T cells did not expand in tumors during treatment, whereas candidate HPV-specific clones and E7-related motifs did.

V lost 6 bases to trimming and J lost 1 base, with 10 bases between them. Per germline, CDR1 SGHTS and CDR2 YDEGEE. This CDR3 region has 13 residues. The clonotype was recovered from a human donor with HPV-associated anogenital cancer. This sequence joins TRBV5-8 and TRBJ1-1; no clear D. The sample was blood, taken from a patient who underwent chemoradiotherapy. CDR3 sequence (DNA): TGTGCCAGCAACCGTAGGACGAACACTGAAGCTTTCTTT. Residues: CASNRRTNTEAFF.